This entry lists 9 T cell receptor beta chains sequenced from one sample in a study of lymphopenia after photon versus proton radiotherapy. Clones were sequenced by immunoSEQ multiplex PCR, and TCRdb holds only the in-frame ones, with some missing. The sample consists of more than 45,000 clones, about 81% of them appearing once. This sample comprised peripheral blood, obtained from a patient treated with proton-based radiotherapy. All receptors come from a man aged 60-69 years with pancreatic cancer.

The chain joins TRBV18 to TRBJ2-2; 8 bases agree with TRBD1. With 4 bases clipped from V and 2 bases from J, the junction kept 6 bases outside the gene matches. Germline CDR1 reads KGHSH; CDR2 reads LQKENI. This CDR3 has 16 amino acids. CDR3: CASSRRGTGNTGELFF. The CDR3 bases are TGTGCCAGCTCACGCCGGGGGACAGGTAACACCGGGGAGCTGTTTTTT.

This clone was picked up one time. J is TRBJ1-5 and V is TRBV11-1; tentatively, D is TRBD1 (6 bases). The V end lost 5 bases, the J end lost 5 bases, and 10 bases lay between the germline ends. The CDR3 runs to 13 residues. Germline loops: CDR1 SGHAT, CDR2 FQDESV (reference sequence). The CDR3 nucleotides read TGTGCCAGCAGCCTATACAGGGATCAGCCCCAGCATTTT. Translated, it gives CASSLYRDQPQHF.

CDR3 nucleotide sequence: TGTGCCAGCAGACCGGACCTCGTAGGGACATCGAAAAACATTCAGTACTTC. It codes for CASRPDLVGTSKNIQYF. The chain links TRBV5-4 to TRBJ2-4, with a weak D call TRBD1 (6 bases). Trimming took off 5 bases at V and 4 bases at J, with 22 bases between the two ends. CDR3 length: 17 amino acids. Germline V gene lookup returns CDR1 SGHNT and CDR2 YYREEE (reference sequence).

J is TRBJ2-2 and V is TRBV5-6; 9 nucleotides agree with TRBD1. From germline, CDR1 is SGHDT and CDR2 YYEEEE. The CDR3 runs to 13 residues. Trimming took 4 bases from V and 7 from J; bases not matched to a gene: 2. CDR3 protein: CASSADRGGELFF. CDR3 nucleotide sequence: TGTGCCAGCAGCGCGGACAGGGGCGGGGAGCTGTTTTTT.

V usage is TRBV6-1 and J usage is TRBJ1-1, with D uncertain. Germline lookup yields CDR1 MNHNS and CDR2 SASEGT. This CDR3 region has 14 residues. V was pared by 3 bases and J by 5 bases, with 13 bases between. The CDR3 sequence: CASSDGLGITEAFF. The CDR3 coding sequence is TGTGCCAGCAGTGATGGGTTGGGGATTACTGAAGCTTTCTTT.

This sequence joins TRBV27 and TRBJ1-3, with no clear D. The CDR3 is made up of 15 amino acids. CDR1 MNHEY and CDR2 SMNVEV come from the germline V gene (reference sequence). The V end lost 6 bases, the J end lost 0 bases, and 12 bases lay between the germline ends. The CDR3 DNA follows: TGTGCCAGCAGCTCGACGGGAGGCTCTGGAAACACCATATATTTT. Its protein product is CASSSTGGSGNTIYF.

The chain uses TRBV28 and TRBJ1-1; D is perhaps TRBD1 (6 bases). CDR1 MDHEN and CDR2 SYDVKM come from the germline V gene. The CDR3 runs 15 residues. V lost 8 bases, J lost 5 bases, and 21 bases lay in between. CDR3 DNA sequence: TGTGCCAGCTTTGTAGCGGGGGGGCAGGTAACTGAAGCTTTCTTT. Encoded protein: CASFVAGGQVTEAFF.

This sequence joins TRBV5-5 and TRBJ2-5; TRBD1 agrees at 12 bases. This CDR3 contains 19 residues. Germline V gives CDR1 SGHKS, CDR2 YYEKEE (reference sequence). Losses at the gene ends were 2 bases for V and 7 bases for J; bases not matched to a gene: 18. The CDR3 region is CASSFRDRGLPGQGGTQYF. CDR3 in DNA: TGTGCCAGCAGCTTCAGGGACAGGGGGCTCCCCGGCCAAGGGGGGACCCAGTACTTC.

The chain is built from TRBV13 and TRBJ2-5; 8 bases are a match to TRBD1. Trimming took 6 bases from V and 5 from J; bases not matched to a gene: 8. Germline V lookup: CDR1 PRHDT, CDR2 FYEKMQ (reference sequence). This CDR3 spans 14 amino acids. The CDR3 loop is CASSSQGAGETQYF. CDR3 bases: TGTGCCAGCAGTTCGCAGGGGGCCGGTGAGACCCAGTACTTC. Full variable domain (rest looked up from reference TRBV13 and TRBJ2-5): AAGVIQSPRHLIKEKRETATLKCYPIPRHDTVYWYQQGPGQDPQFLISFYEKMQSDKGSIPDRFSAQQFSDYHSELNMSSLELGDSALYFCASSSQGAGETQYFGPGTRLLVL.